This T cell receptor beta chain was retrieved from a study of Graves' ophthalmopathy and Graves' hyperthyroidism (dated by TCRdb to the late 2010s). A note on the overall study: Peripheral blood was collected before any treatment was given, at the time of initial diagnosis. The study used signatures of the TCR beta repertoire to tell Graves' ophthalmopathy apart from Graves' hyperthyroidism and to predict which patients would progress to ophthalmopathy. In total, 135 blood samples were TCR-sequenced: approximately 42 ophthalmopathy, some 75 hyperthyroidism and around 17 hyperthyroidism-to-ophthalmopathy patients. To explore V-J signatures distinguishing ophthalmopathy from hyperthyroidism, a discovery set of 100 patients (43 ophthalmopathy, 55 to 60 stable hyperthyroidism) was enrolled. An independent validation cohort was composed of about 20 hyperthyroidism patients and 15 to 17 patients who later progressed from hyperthyroidism to ophthalmopathy. In over 5 hyperthyroidism patients, the T-cell repertoire of thyroid tissue was compared with the T-cell repertoire of blood. Following sampling, methimazole starting at 30 mg daily was administered to hyperthyroidism patients, and high-dose intravenous methylprednisolone was administered to ophthalmopathy patients. For training and testing, the roughly 97 patients in the discovery cohort were randomly divided in a 7:3 ratio. Study-level results and caveats: No statistical method was used to set the sample size in advance, and the investigators knew which group each participant was assigned to. In validation, the model predicted ophthalmopathy progression with about 64% sensitivity and approximately 75% specificity; some twelve predicted patients were CT-confirmed with GO in a median of approximately six months. In cross-validation, the 13-signature model distinguished ophthalmopathy from stable hyperthyroidism with just over 85% sensitivity and 81% to 82% specificity, while in the test set the corresponding values were about 79% and 69%. Most expanded thyroid clonotypes with frequency above 0.001 were also detected in blood, suggesting blood repertoires may reflect the thyroid immune response.

Ophthalmopathy patients were characterized by moderately to severely active disease, a Clinical Activity Score of at least 3, a NOSPECS grade of at least 4, and a disease duration under 3 months. Patients with other autoimmune diseases, uncontrolled infections, pregnancy or lactation were excluded from the study. Diagnosis was based on clinical symptoms, serum thyroxine, TRAb, thyroid ultrasound and orbital computed tomography. PBMCs were isolated from 10 ml of fresh peripheral blood by Ficoll-Paque density gradient centrifugation. Trizol reagent was used to extract the total RNA, and its quality was then checked on an Agilent 2100 Bioanalyzer. Ends trimmed: V by 4 bases, J by 0 bases; bases unmatched to a gene: 6. Counted from cysteine to phenylalanine, this CDR3 has 15 amino acids. The only DNA kept is the CDR3, 45 bases in frame from the first base. Looking up the germline V gene yields CDR1 SGHDT and CDR2 YYEEEE.

This clonotype was detected only once. This clone's antigen is unknown. No base quality information exists; no much larger clone differs at one position. A solitary read yields weak support. For repertoire sequencing, TCR beta CDR3 regions were amplified from RNA transcripts. A first-round RT-PCR used HTBI primers with the Qiagen OneStep RT-PCR kit, followed by a second-round multiplex PCR, size selection and purification. Sequencing of the libraries was carried out on an Illumina HiSeq2000 in paired-end mode with 100 bp reads. Regarding the original processing steps: SOAPnuke was used to process the reads, throwing out any read that had adapters, had uncalled bases, had a mean Phred below 15, or lacked an exact constant-primer or identifier match. COPE v1.2.5 was used to merge the high-quality paired reads. Clonotypes were defined as unique nucleotide sequences and were aligned to IMGT TRB V, D and J references using MiTCR v1.1. Analysis was restricted to V-J combinations with a frequency above 0.0001, which covered roughly 99% of repertoires. For each V-J combination, a TCR clonal expansion and chaos score was defined as F50 clonal expansion divided by the chaos observed in the TCRdist matrix. Welch's t-statistics and random forest were used to reduce features to over ten V-J combinations, which were fed into a naive Bayes classifier. Thyroid-blood repertoire similarity was quantified with the Morisita-Horn index. The public reads were run again by TCRdb, first through fastp at Q25 and then through MiXCR, and only productive beta chains were kept. When rows share a CDR3 protein, they turn into one entry using the most common DNA and genes. The V and J calls and clone size are TCRdb's, not the authors'. For this sample there are some 160,000 distinct CDR3 sequences; around 40% appear just once. Nearly 9% of the sample lies in the top ten.

The V and J genes are TRBV5-6 and TRBJ2-5; the junction holds 7 bases that match TRBD2. The receptor was derived from a man between 25 and 39 years old with Graves' ophthalmopathy. Donor details come from another sample of the same person, matched by shared clones. Sequenced input: peripheral blood. The CDR3 reads as follows: CASSTPGRNQETQYF. The DNA sequence is TGTGCCAGCAGCACCCCCGGGAGGAACCAAGAGACCCAGTACTTC.